The count of the clone carrying this T cell receptor beta chain is one. Its antigen is undetermined. This table comes from immunoSEQ multiplex PCR, and its TCRdb copy is limited to in-frame clones, with some not included. The sample has roughly 130,000 clones; 92% are singletons. The sample belongs to a study of T cell responses to AZD1222 COVID-19 vaccine. This CDR3 has 13 residues. Germline V gene data show CDR1 as SNHLY and CDR2 as FYNNEI. V was clipped by 6 bases and J by 4 bases; unmatched bases: 2. Study findings and constraints: Only a handful of AZD1222 recipients tested seropositive at baseline.

The sequence was obtained from an adult in good health. The specimen was peripheral blood, collected on day 0 of AZD1222 vaccination. The rearrangement joins TRBV2 to TRBJ1-5, with TRBD1 matching 8 bases. The CDR3 DNA reads TGTGCCAGCAGGGGACAGGCAAATCAGCCCCAGCATTTT. Its translation: CASRGQANQPQHF. The variable domain in full, completed from reference TRBV2 and TRBJ1-5, reads EPEVTQTPSHQVTQMGQEVILRCVPISNHLYFYWYRQILGQKVEFLVSFYNNEISEKSEIFDDQFSVERPDGSNFTLKIRSTKLEDSAMYFCASRGQANQPQHFGDGTRLSIL.